Given below is one T cell receptor (beta chain) in context. Its antigen remains unknown. Clones were sequenced by immunoSEQ multiplex PCR, and TCRdb holds only the in-frame ones, with some missing. Counted here are 260,000 or so clones, just under 90% occurring once; the ten biggest clones make up about 2.5%. Trimming cost V 3 bases and J 7 bases, with 7 bases left between them. There are 11 residues in the CDR3. In germline, CDR1 is SGHAT, CDR2 FQNNGV. The record originates from a study of cytomegalovirus exposure and HLA in healthy donors. Study summary: The roughly 130 validation repertoires, a later analysis reported, used the same platform as the roughly 700 repertoires from the first cohort.

Regarding the study as a whole: First-cohort TCR clusters were later found to tend to co-occur in the roughly 130 validation repertoires. While the bulk of TCR sequences proved rare, some public TCRs turned up in many donors.

The clonotype originates from a man younger than 35 in good health and CMV-seronegative. The genes are TRBV11-2 and TRBJ2-7; D remains unclear. The sample taken for sequencing was PBMCs. This CDR3 is CASSFLREQYF. In DNA form, the CDR3 reads TGTGCCAGCAGCTTCCTCCGGGAGCAGTACTTC. Full variable domain (missing parts from reference TRBV11-2 and TRBJ2-7): EAGVAQSPRYKIIEKRQSVAFWCNPISGHATLYWYQQILGQGPKLLIQFQNNGVVDDSQLPKDRFSAERLKGVDSTLKIQPAKLEDSAVYLCASSFLREQYFGPGTRLTVT.